This T cell receptor (beta chain) was documented in a study of post-analysis software for immune sequencing data. Study-wide points: Patients carried roughly 5 TRBV segments more frequently than controls did, and TRBV5-6, TRBV5-1 and TRBV20-1 were among them.

The library was made from cDNA and included unique molecular identifiers. TCRdb used MiXCR to reprocess the PCR reads, holding one entry per CDR3 protein. The profile shows approximately 690,000 distinct CDR3 sequences, more than 50% of them singletons. Looked up from germline, CDR1 is DFQATT and CDR2 is SNEGSKA (reference sequence). This CDR3 comprises 15 residues. V dropped 4 bases and J dropped 5; count of bases not matched to a gene: 11. This clonotype was recorded a few times. The antigen is unknown. The sequence was obtained from a girl between 2 and 10 years old with multiple sclerosis. Sequenced material: blood. The chain uses TRBV20-1 and TRBJ2-3; TRBD1 aligns across 8 bases. The chain's CDR3 is CSANAGQGAGDTQYF. DNA for the CDR3: TGCAGTGCTAATGCGGGGCAGGGGGCAGGAGATACGCAGTATTTT.